This entry lists 23 T cell receptor beta chains sequenced from one sample in a study of T cell responses to AZD1222 COVID-19 vaccine. Sequencing was performed with immunoSEQ multiplex PCR; in TCRdb, only in-frame clones are kept and a portion is missing. The sample lists some 19,000 clones, roughly 82% occurring once. The sequenced sample was peripheral blood, obtained on day 0 of AZD1222 vaccination. These receptors all come from an adult in good health.

This sequence joins TRBV2 and TRBJ1-1; D is perhaps TRBD1 (6 bases). CDR3 length: 12 residues. V lost 10 bases to trimming and J lost 4 bases, with 13 bases between them. Germline values: CDR1 SNHLY, CDR2 FYNNEI. The CDR3 is CATRDTVTEAFF. The CDR3, as DNA: TGTGCCACTCGGGACACCGTCACTGAAGCTTTCTTT. The whole variable domain, filled in from reference TRBV2 and TRBJ1-1, reads EPEVTQTPSHQVTQMGQEVILRCVPISNHLYFYWYRQILGQKVEFLVSFYNNEISEKSEIFDDQFSVERPDGSNFTLKIRSTKLEDSAMYFCATRDTVTEAFFGQGTRLTVV.

This sequence joins TRBV2 and TRBJ1-1; D remains unclear. The CDR3 loop spans 13 amino acids. The V gene lost 6 bases and the J gene lost 0 bases, with 8 bases spanning the gap. The V gene's germline CDR1 is SNHLY and CDR2 FYNNEI. CDR3 nucleotides: TGTGCCAGCAGATATAGTATGAACACTGAAGCTTTCTTT. Residues: CASRYSMNTEAFF.

The gene calls are TRBV7-8 and TRBJ2-7, with D perhaps given as TRBD1 or TRBD2 (6 bases each). V lost 1 base, J lost 3 bases, and 16 bases lay in between. This CDR3 is 16 amino acids long. CDR1 and CDR2 (germline): SGHVS, FQNEAQ. The CDR3 DNA follows: TGTGCCAGCAGCTTAGGTCGTCGGGGGCAGGGCTACGAGCAGTACTTC. Its translation: CASSLGRRGQGYEQYF.

This clone showed up just a few times. This rearrangement joins TRBV27 to TRBJ1-5; the match to TRBD1 covers 9 bases. V gave up 8 bases and J gave up 4 bases; unmatched junction bases: 15. This CDR3 region has 17 residues. Germline V gene sequence: CDR1 MNHEY, CDR2 SMNVEV (reference sequence). CDR3 sequence: CASRRLTGGIRNQPQHF. The DNA for the CDR3 is TGTGCCAGCCGGCGGTTAACAGGGGGCATTAGAAATCAGCCCCAGCATTTT.

The V gene is TRBV9, the J gene TRBJ1-2, with 7 bases lining up with TRBD1. Germline V gives CDR1 SGDLS, CDR2 YYNGEE. With V trimmed by 6 bases and J by 4 bases, 9 bases remained unmatched. The CDR3 totals 14 residues. In nucleotides, the CDR3 is TGTGCCAGCACCCAGGGGGGGCGGTTCTATGGCTACACCTTC. It codes for CASTQGGRFYGYTF.

The chain combines TRBV2 with TRBJ2-7; D remains unclear. The CDR3 is 14 amino acids. Germline V gene lookup returns CDR1 SNHLY and CDR2 FYNNEI. The V end was cut by 6 bases, the J end by 7 bases, with 19 bases between. In nucleotides, the CDR3 is TGTGCCAGCAGGGGTGGGCTCCGACGTGGGGAGCAGTACTTC. It codes for CASRGGLRRGEQYF.

The V and J genes are TRBV19 and TRBJ2-1, with D possibly matching TRBD1 (6 bases). This CDR3 is 16 amino acids long. V was shortened by 7 bases and J by 0 bases, with 16 bases between the two germline ends. CDR1 is LNHDA and CDR2 is SQIVND in the germline V gene (reference sequence). In DNA form, the CDR3 reads TGTGCCAGTATTAATTCCGCGGACAGCTCCTACAATGAGCAGTTCTTC. It is translated as CASINSADSSYNEQFF.

V gene TRBV12-3 or TRBV12-4 combines with J gene TRBJ1-2; TRBD1 matches at 7 bases. The CDR3 sequence is 13 residues long. Trimming at V came to 6 bases and at J to 4 bases, leaving 5 bases not matched to a gene. CDR3 sequence reads: CASSPGQIYGYTF. The CDR3 DNA follows: TGTGCCAGCAGCCCGGGACAGATCTATGGCTACACCTTC.

This clone has a single count. The chain employs TRBV7-2 and TRBJ1-5; 7 bases are a match to TRBD1. Germline CDR1 reads SGHTA; CDR2 reads FQGNSA. The junction had 8 bases not matched to a gene; V was cut back by 6 bases and J by 3 bases. This CDR3 contains 15 residues. This CDR3 reads CASRYTGADNQPQHF. The CDR3 DNA is TGTGCCAGCAGATACACAGGGGCTGACAATCAGCCCCAGCATTTT.

The chain combines TRBV6-5 with TRBJ2-2; D uncertain. V shed 7 bases and J shed 1 base, with 13 bases lying between them. Germline-derived CDR1 and CDR2 are MNHEY and SVGAGI. CDR3 size: 15 residues. The CDR3 DNA reads as TGTGCCAGCAAATTTGAAGCAGGGAACACCGGGGAGCTGTTTTTT. As protein: CASKFEAGNTGELFF.

The chain is built from TRBV5-6 and TRBJ2-7; D gene uncertain. Germline V gene lookup returns CDR1 SGHDT and CDR2 YYEEEE. V gave up 3 bases and J gave up 4 bases, with 11 bases separating them. The CDR3 has 13 amino acids. This chain's CDR3 is CASSSGRLYEQYF. CDR3 nucleotides: TGTGCCAGCAGCTCGGGCAGGCTGTACGAGCAGTACTTC. The variable domain in full, completed from reference TRBV5-6 and TRBJ2-7, reads DAGVTQSPTHLIKTRGQQVTLRCSPKSGHDTVSWYQQALGQGPQFIFQYYEEEERQRGNFPDRFSGHQFPNYSSELNVNALLLGDSALYLCASSSGRLYEQYFGPGTRLTVT.

As concerns this clone: Other DNA sequences in this specimen translate into the identical CDR3. This CDR3 is CASSLGTGNYEQYF. DNA for the CDR3: TGTGCCAGCAGCTTGGGGACAGGTAATTACGAGCAGTACTTC. The chain couples TRBV13 to TRBJ2-7; 8 bases agree with TRBD1. Germline CDR1 PRHDT, CDR2 FYEKMQ (reference sequence). V was pared by 3 bases and J by 4 bases, with 5 bases of the junction left unmatched. The CDR3 totals 14 residues.

The rearrangement uses TRBV27 and TRBJ2-6; 13 bases align to TRBD2. Germline V lookup: CDR1 MNHEY, CDR2 SMNVEV (reference sequence). Germline trimming cut 0 bases from V and 12 bases from J; bases unmatched to any gene: 5. The CDR3 runs 16 residues. DNA for the CDR3: TGTGCCAGCAGTTTATCGGGACTAGCGGGATTGAGCGTCCTGACTTTC. Protein sequence: CASSLSGLAGLSVLTF.

The chain couples TRBV7-9 to TRBJ1-6; no definite D call. Germline-derived CDR1 and CDR2 are SEHNR and FQNEAQ (reference sequence). The CDR3 extends over 15 amino acids. Deletions cut 4 bases from V and 8 bases from J, with 15 bases between. The CDR3 nucleotides read TGTGCCAGCAGCTGGCGAGGGTCGGTGGATTCACCCCTCCACTTT. It is translated as CASSWRGSVDSPLHF.

This sequence joins TRBV7-3 and TRBJ2-1; D gene uncertain. The CDR3 spans 13 residues. V was clipped by 0 bases and J by 5 bases, with 5 bases between them. Germline values: CDR1 SGHTA, CDR2 FQGTGA. CDR3 nucleotide sequence: TGTGCCAGCAGCTTAACATGGAACAATGAGCAGTTCTTC. Its translation is CASSLTWNNEQFF.

The chain couples TRBV28 to TRBJ2-1, with 8 bases fitting TRBD2. The CDR3 runs 18 residues. Trimming at V came to 2 bases and at J to 0 bases, leaving 9 bases not matched to a gene. Looked up from germline, CDR1 is MDHEN and CDR2 is SYDVKM. CDR3: CASSLKRGTPSSYNEQFF. The CDR3 region has the DNA TGTGCCAGCAGTTTAAAGCGGGGGACGCCCAGCTCCTACAATGAGCAGTTCTTC.

V gene TRBV30 combines with J gene TRBJ1-3, with D possibly being TRBD1 (6 bases). V lost 7 bases and J lost 8, with 12 bases in between. Per the germline V gene, CDR1 is GTSNPN and CDR2 is SVGIG (reference sequence). The CDR3 totals 11 residues. The CDR3 is CASIQGHTIYF. CDR3 DNA: TGTGCCTCTATCCAGGGGCACACCATATATTTT.

V usage is TRBV7-2 and J usage is TRBJ2-3, with TRBD2 matching over 7 bases. There are 15 residues in the CDR3. Losses at the gene ends were 1 base for V and 6 bases for J; bases not matched to a gene: 7. CDR1 and CDR2 (germline): SGHTA, FQGNSA. The DNA of the CDR3 is TGTGCCAGCAGCTTAGTCGGCGGGAGTACGGATACGCAGTATTTT. Amino acid sequence: CASSLVGGSTDTQYF.

This chain uses TRBV7-9 with TRBJ1-1; the D gene is possibly TRBD1 (5 bases). Germline values: CDR1 SEHNR, CDR2 FQNEAQ (reference sequence). V gave up 5 bases and J gave up 7 bases, with 14 bases separating them. CDR3 length equals 13 residues. CDR3 sequence: CASSASQDFEAFF. CDR3 in DNA: TGTGCCAGCAGCGCGTCACAGGACTTTGAAGCTTTCTTT.

The chain employs TRBV7-9 and TRBJ2-7, with D possibly being TRBD1 (6 bases). Germline assignment: CDR1 SEHNR and CDR2 FQNEAQ (reference sequence). Trimming stripped 6 bases from V and 4 bases from J, with 22 bases between. The CDR3 spans 16 residues. CDR3: CASRTVGPGASYEQYF. CDR3 DNA sequence: TGTGCCAGCAGGACTGTGGGGCCAGGGGCTTCTTACGAGCAGTACTTC.

The CDR3 spells CASSGGLGTGELFF. The CDR3, as DNA: TGTGCCAGTAGTGGGGGGCTGGGCACCGGGGAGCTGTTTTTT. V gene TRBV19 combines with J gene TRBJ2-2, with D possibly being TRBD1 or TRBD2 (6 bases each). Germline CDR1 and CDR2: LNHDA and SQIVND (reference sequence). Deletions cut 5 bases from V and 4 bases from J, with 11 bases between. The CDR3 loop spans 14 amino acids.

This clone appeared a few times. The gene calls are TRBV18 and TRBJ2-7, with TRBD1 matching 8 bases. CDR3 length: 13 residues. Germline CDR1 is KGHSH and CDR2 is LQKENI. The J segment lost 3 bases and the V segment lost 8 bases, leaving 6 bases of the junction unmatched. The CDR3 reads CASPGQEDYEQYF. The CDR3 DNA is TGTGCCAGCCCGGGACAGGAGGACTACGAGCAGTACTTC.

This chain uses TRBV12-3 or TRBV12-4 with TRBJ1-2; unclear D gene. V shed 10 bases and J shed 5 bases, with 11 bases lying between them. The CDR3 runs 11 residues. Written as DNA, the CDR3 is TGTGCCACCAAGGCGAGGTATGGCTACACCTTC. It is translated as CATKARYGYTF.